This entry lists 7 T cell receptor beta chains sequenced from one sample in a study of blood T cell repertoires in COVID-19. Generated by immunoSEQ multiplex PCR, the TCRdb table keeps only in-frame clones and is missing some. The table records around 170,000 clones, more than 70% of them present only once. Input material: peripheral blood. These receptors were taken from a man younger than 35 with active or convalescent COVID-19.

The chain has TRBV7-9 and TRBJ1-2; 8 nucleotides line up with TRBD1. Germline CDR1 SEHNR, CDR2 FQNEAQ (reference sequence). There are 13 residues in the CDR3. V lost 3 bases to trimming and J lost 6 bases; unmatched junction nucleotides: 3. CDR3 loop: CASSLDRVHGYTF. CDR3 DNA: TGTGCCAGCAGCTTGGACAGGGTCCATGGCTACACCTTC.

V usage is TRBV15 and J usage is TRBJ2-5, with 13 nucleotides matching TRBD2. The germline gives CDR1 LNHNV, CDR2 YYDKDF (reference sequence). CDR3 length equals 16 residues. J lost 6 bases, V lost 0 bases, and 4 bases had no gene match. CDR3 protein: CATSRDTSGGAKTQYF. CDR3 bases: TGTGCCACCAGCAGAGATACTAGCGGGGGGGCGAAGACCCAGTACTTC.

V usage is TRBV7-8 and J usage is TRBJ2-7; 13 bases are a match to TRBD2. The germline V gene has CDR1 SGHVS and CDR2 FQNEAQ. The length of the CDR3 is 18 residues. V was pared by 5 bases and J by 2 bases, with 12 bases of the junction left unmatched. CDR3: CASSPKLGLAGEAYEQYF. CDR3 sequence (DNA): TGTGCCAGCAGCCCGAAACTCGGACTAGCGGGAGAGGCCTACGAGCAGTACTTC.

This sequence joins TRBV10-2 and TRBJ1-4; D is undetermined. Germline V gives CDR1 WSHSY, CDR2 SAAADI. This CDR3 is 15 amino acids long. V shed 10 bases and J shed 0 bases, with 15 bases lying between them. DNA for the CDR3: TGCGCCACCTTAAGAAATACTGCAACTAATGAAAAACTGTTTTTT. Translating it yields CATLRNTATNEKLFF.

The rearrangement uses TRBV3-1 (or the pseudogene TRBV3-2) and TRBJ2-3; 7 nucleotides align to TRBD2. Per germline, CDR1 LGHDT and CDR2 YNNKEL (reference sequence). V trimming: 4 bases; J trimming: 4 bases; junction bases outside the gene matches: 8. This CDR3 region has 15 residues. This CDR3 reads CASSLRGRGPDTQYF. CDR3 DNA sequence: TGTGCCAGCAGCCTGAGAGGGAGGGGTCCAGATACGCAGTATTTT.

This clone turned up a few times. For the CDR3, the DNA is TGTGCCAGCAGTCGAGAACAGGGGAAAGAGACCCAGTACTTC. This encodes CASSREQGKETQYF. The gene calls are TRBV2 and TRBJ2-5; 7 bases are a match to TRBD1. The germline gives CDR1 SNHLY, CDR2 FYNNEI. V trimming: 5 bases; J trimming: 3 bases; junction bases outside the gene matches: 6. The CDR3 is 14 amino acids.

This clone was observed a few times. The chain links TRBV19 to TRBJ1-4; D is possibly TRBD1 (6 bases). Trimming left V 6 bases short and J 7 bases short, with 21 bases between. The CDR3 has 16 amino acids. The germline CDR1 and CDR2 sequences are LNHDA and SQIVND (reference sequence). The CDR3 DNA sequence: TGTGCCAGTAGGACCCAGAGGGGGTCGTGGAGTGAAAAACTGTTTTTT. Translating gives CASRTQRGSWSEKLFF.